Sequencing of this T cell receptor beta chain was carried out in a study of blood T cell repertoires in COVID-19. Germline CDR1 and CDR2: SGHRS and YFSETQ. Deletions cut 5 bases from V and 5 bases from J, with 12 bases between. The CDR3 spans 13 residues. In the original analysis: Cell counts per sample came from amplifying reference gene primers. Using immunoSEQ multiplex PCR, the repertoire was profiled, and TCRdb retains in-frame clones only, with some absent. V and J calls and clone size come straight from that table; D and trimming were deduced from the DNA. Here the sample spans 65,000 to 75,000 clones, about nine tenths being singletons.

This clonotype originated in a man in his fifties with acute or convalescent COVID-19. The chain recombines TRBV5-1 with TRBJ2-3; a weak D match, TRBD2 (6 bases). Sequencing was performed on peripheral blood. CDR3 in amino acids: CASRTGEVDTQYF. CDR3 DNA: TGCGCCAGCAGAACGGGAGAGGTAGATACGCAGTATTTT.